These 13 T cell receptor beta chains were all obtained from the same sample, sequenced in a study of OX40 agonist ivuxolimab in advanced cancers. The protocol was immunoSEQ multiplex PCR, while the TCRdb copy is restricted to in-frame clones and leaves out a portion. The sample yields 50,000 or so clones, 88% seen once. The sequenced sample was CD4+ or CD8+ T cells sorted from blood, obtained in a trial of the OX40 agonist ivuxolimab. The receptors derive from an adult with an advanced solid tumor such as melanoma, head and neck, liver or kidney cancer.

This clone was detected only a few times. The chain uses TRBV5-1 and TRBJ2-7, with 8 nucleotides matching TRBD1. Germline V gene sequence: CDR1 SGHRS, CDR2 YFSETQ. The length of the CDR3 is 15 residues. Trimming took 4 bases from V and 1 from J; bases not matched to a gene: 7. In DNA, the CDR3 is TGCGCCAGCAGCCGTGGGACAGGTGAATCCTACGAGCAGTACTTC. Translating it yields CASSRGTGESYEQYF.

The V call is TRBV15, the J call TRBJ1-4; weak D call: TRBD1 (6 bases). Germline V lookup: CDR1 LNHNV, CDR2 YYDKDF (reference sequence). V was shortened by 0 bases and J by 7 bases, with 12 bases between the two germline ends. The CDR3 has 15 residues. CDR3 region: CATSRDSGAGEKLFF. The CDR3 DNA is TGTGCCACCAGCAGAGATTCGGGGGCGGGTGAAAAACTGTTTTTT.

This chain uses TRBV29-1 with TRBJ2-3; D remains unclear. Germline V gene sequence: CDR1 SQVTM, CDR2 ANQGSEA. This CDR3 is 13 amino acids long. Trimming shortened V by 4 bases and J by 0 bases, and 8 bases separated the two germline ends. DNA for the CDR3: TGCAGCGTTGGCTATTCTAGCACAGATACGCAGTATTTT. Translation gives CSVGYSSTDTQYF.

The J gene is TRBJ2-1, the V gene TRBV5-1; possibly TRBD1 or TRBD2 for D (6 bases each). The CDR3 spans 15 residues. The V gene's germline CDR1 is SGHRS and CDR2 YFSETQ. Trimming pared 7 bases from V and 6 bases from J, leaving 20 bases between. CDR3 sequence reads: CASRGIAEGGNEQFF. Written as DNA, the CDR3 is TGCGCCAGCCGGGGAATAGCTGAGGGGGGCAATGAGCAGTTCTTC.

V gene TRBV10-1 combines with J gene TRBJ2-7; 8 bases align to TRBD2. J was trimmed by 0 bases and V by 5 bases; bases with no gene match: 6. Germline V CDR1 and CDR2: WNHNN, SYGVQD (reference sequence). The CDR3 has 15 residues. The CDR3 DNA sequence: TGCGCCAGCAGTCACGGGGGGGGTAACTCCTACGAGCAGTACTTC. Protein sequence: CASSHGGGNSYEQYF.

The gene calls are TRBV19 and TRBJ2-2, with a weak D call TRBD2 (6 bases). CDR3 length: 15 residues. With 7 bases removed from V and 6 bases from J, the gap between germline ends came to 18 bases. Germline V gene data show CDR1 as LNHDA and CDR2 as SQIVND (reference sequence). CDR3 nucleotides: TGTGCCAGTAACCCCATCTCGGAGGGCGCCGGGGAGCTGTTTTTT. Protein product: CASNPISEGAGELFF.

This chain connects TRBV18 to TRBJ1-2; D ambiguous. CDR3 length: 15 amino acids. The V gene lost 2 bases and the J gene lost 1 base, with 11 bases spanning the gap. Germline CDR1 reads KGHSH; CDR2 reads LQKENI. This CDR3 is CASSPRARDNYGYTF. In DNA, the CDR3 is TGTGCCAGCTCACCAAGGGCCAGAGATAACTATGGCTACACCTTC.

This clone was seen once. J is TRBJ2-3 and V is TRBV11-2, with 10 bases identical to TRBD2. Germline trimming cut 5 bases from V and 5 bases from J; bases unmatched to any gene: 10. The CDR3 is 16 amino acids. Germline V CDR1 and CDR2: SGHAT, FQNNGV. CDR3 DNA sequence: TGTGCCAGCAGCCCACTCCAAGCGGGAGGGCAAGATACGCAGTATTTT. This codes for CASSPLQAGGQDTQYF.

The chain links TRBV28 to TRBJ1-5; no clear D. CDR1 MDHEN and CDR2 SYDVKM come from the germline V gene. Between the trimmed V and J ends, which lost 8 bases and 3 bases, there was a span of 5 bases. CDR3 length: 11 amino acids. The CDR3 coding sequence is TGTGCCAGCCAGGACAATCAGCCCCAGCATTTT. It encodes CASQDNQPQHF.

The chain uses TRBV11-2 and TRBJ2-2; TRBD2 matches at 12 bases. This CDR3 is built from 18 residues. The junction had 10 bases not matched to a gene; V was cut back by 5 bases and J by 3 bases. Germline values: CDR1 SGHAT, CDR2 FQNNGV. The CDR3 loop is CASSPRLAGEYDTGELFF. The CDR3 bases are TGTGCCAGCAGCCCTCGACTAGCGGGAGAATACGACACCGGGGAGCTGTTTTTT.

The chain's CDR3 is CASTADLNTGELFF. In nucleotides, the CDR3 is TGTGCCAGCACGGCGGATTTGAACACCGGGGAGCTGTTTTTT. V usage is TRBV4-2 and J usage is TRBJ2-2, with D hard to call. The CDR3 runs to 14 residues. V gave up 7 bases and J gave up 1 base, with 10 bases separating them. Germline V gene lookup returns CDR1 LGHNA and CDR2 YNFKEQ.

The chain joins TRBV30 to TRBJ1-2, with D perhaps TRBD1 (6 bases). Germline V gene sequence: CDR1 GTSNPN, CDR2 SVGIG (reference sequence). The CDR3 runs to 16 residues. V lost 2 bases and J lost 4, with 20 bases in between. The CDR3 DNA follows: TGTGCCTGGAGTCTCAAGACAGGCTTACTGCTCTATGGCTACACCTTC. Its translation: CAWSLKTGLLLYGYTF.

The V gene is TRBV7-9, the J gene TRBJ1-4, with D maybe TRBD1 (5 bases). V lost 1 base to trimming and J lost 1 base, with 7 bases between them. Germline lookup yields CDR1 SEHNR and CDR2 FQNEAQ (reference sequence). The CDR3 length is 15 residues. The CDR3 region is CASSLGTGTNEKLFF. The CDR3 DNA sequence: TGTGCCAGCAGCTTAGGCACAGGAACTAATGAAAAACTGTTTTTT.